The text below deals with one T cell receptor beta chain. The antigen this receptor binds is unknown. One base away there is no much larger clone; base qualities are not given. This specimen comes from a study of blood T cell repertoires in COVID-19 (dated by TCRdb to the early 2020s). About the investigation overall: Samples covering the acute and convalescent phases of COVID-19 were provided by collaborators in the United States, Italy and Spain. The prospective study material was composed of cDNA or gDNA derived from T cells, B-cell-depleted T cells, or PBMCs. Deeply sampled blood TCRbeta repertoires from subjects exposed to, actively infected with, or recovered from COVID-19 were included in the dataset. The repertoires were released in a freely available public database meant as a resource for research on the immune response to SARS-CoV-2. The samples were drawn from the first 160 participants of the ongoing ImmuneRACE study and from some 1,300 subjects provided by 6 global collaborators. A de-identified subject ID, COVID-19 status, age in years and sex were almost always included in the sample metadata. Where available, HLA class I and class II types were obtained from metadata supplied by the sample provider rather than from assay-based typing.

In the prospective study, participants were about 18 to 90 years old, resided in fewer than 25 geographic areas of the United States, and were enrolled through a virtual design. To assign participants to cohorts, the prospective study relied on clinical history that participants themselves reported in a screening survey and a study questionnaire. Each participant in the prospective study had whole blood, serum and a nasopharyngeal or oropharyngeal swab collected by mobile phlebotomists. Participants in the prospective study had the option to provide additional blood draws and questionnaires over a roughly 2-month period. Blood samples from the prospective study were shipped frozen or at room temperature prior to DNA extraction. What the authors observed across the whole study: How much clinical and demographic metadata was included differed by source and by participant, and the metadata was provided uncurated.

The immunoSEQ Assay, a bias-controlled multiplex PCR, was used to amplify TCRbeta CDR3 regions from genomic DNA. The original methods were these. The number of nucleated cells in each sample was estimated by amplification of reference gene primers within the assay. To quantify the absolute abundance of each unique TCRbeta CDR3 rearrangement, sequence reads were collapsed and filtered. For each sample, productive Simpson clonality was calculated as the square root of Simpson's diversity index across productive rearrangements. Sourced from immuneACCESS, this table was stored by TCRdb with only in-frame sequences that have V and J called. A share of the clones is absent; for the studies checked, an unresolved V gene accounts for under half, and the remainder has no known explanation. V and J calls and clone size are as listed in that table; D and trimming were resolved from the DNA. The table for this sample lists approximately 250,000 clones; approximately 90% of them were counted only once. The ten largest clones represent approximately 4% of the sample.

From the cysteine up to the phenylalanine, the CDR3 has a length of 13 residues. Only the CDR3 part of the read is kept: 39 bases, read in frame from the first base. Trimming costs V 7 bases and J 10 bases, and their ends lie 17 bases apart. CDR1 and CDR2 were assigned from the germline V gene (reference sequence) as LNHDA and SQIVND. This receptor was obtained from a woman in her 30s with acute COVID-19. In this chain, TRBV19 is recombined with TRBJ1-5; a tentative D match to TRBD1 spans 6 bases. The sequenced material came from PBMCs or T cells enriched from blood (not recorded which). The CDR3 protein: CASTRQDMTPQHF. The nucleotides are TGTGCCAGTACCAGACAGGACATGACACCCCAGCATTTT.